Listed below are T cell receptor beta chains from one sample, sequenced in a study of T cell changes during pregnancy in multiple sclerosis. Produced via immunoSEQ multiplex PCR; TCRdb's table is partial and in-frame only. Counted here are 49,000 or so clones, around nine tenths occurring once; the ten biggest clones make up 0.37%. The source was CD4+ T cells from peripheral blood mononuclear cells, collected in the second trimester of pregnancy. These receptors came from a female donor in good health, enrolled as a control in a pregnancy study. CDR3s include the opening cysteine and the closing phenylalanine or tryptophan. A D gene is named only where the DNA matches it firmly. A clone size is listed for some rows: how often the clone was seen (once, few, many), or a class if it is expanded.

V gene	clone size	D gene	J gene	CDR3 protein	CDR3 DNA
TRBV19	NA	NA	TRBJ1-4	CASRPERGGFANEKLFF	TGTGCCAGTAGACCCGAACGGGGGGGGTTTGCTAATGAAAAACTGTTTTTT
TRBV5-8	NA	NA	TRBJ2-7	CASRWRGLSSYEQYF	TGTGCCAGCAGGTGGAGGGGACTGAGCTCCTACGAGCAGTACTTC
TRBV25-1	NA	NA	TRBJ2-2	CASSESSNTGELFF	TGTGCCAGCAGTGAATCCTCGAACACCGGGGAGCTGTTTTTT
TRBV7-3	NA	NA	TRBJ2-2	CASSLDTGELFF	TGTGCCAGCAGCCTAGACACCGGGGAGCTGTTTTTT
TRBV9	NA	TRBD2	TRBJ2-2	CASSGATTGELFF	TGTGCCAGTAGCGGGGCGACCACCGGGGAGCTGTTTTTT
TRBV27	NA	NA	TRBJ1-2	CASSFHQGWDYGYTF	TGTGCCAGCAGCTTTCATCAGGGCTGGGACTATGGCTACACCTTC
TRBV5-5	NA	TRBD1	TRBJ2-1	CASSLRGTGSWNEQFF	TGTGCCAGCAGCTTGCGTGGGACAGGGTCTTGGAATGAGCAGTTCTTC
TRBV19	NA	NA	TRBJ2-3	CASTRTASTDTQYF	TGTGCCAGTACGAGGACTGCTAGCACAGATACGCAGTATTTT
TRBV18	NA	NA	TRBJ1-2	CASSPGEGYGYTF	TGTGCCAGCTCACCAGGGGAGGGCTATGGCTACACCTTC
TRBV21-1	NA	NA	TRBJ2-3	CASSKQGQGAADTQYF	TGTGCCAGCAGCAAACAAGGACAGGGGGCGGCAGATACGCAGTATTTT
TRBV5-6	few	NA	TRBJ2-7	CASSAASYPLEQYF	TGTGCCAGCAGCGCAGCTAGCTACCCCCTCGAGCAGTACTTC
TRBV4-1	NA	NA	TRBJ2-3	CASSQGLASEADTQYF	TGCGCCAGCAGCCAAGGGTTGGCTAGCGAAGCGGATACGCAGTATTTT
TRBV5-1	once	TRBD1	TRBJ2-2	CASSWTGIDTGELFF	TGCGCCAGCAGCTGGACAGGGATTGACACCGGGGAGCTGTTTTTT
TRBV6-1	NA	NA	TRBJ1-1	CASSESGGFGTEAFF	TGTGCCAGCAGTGAAAGCGGTGGTTTCGGCACTGAAGCTTTCTTT
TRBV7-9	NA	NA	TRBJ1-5	CASSRTGGQPQHF	TGTGCCAGCAGCCGGACGGGAGGTCAGCCCCAGCATTTT
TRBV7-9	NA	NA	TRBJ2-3	CASKLTVAGADTQYF	TGTGCCAGCAAACTGACAGTCGCTGGCGCAGATACGCAGTATTTT
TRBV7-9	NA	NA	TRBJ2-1	CASSLVGYNEQFF	TGTGCCAGCAGCTTAGTCGGGTACAATGAGCAGTTCTTC
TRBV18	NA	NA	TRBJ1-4	CASSPRQAATNEKLFF	TGTGCCAGCTCACCCCGACAGGCCGCAACTAATGAAAAACTGTTTTTT
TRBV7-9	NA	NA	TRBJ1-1	CASSLSNGPNTEAFF	TGTGCCAGCAGCTTATCTAACGGTCCGAACACTGAAGCTTTCTTT
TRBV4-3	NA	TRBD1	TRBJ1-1	CASSQDLINRGTLHTEAFF	TGCGCCAGCAGCCAAGATCTGATAAACAGGGGAACCCTTCACACTGAAGCTTTCTTT
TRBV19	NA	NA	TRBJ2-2	CASSLRSIRLDTGELFF	TGTGCCAGTAGTCTTCGGTCGATCCGTTTAGACACCGGGGAGCTGTTTTTT
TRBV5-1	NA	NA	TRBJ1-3	CASSPRNSGNTIYF	TGCGCCAGCAGCCCGCGGAACTCTGGAAACACCATATATTTT
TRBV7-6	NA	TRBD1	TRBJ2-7	CASSLALPGQGFYEQYF	TGTGCCAGCAGCTTAGCGCTTCCAGGACAGGGTTTCTACGAGCAGTACTTC
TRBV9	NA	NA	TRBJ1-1	CASSVVAGDGTEAFF	TGTGCCAGCAGCGTAGTAGCGGGGGACGGCACTGAAGCTTTCTTT
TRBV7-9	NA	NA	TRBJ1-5	CASASGDVQPQHF	TGTGCCAGCGCCTCAGGGGACGTACAGCCCCAGCATTTT
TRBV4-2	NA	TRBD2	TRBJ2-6	CASSFGGSGGTGANVLTF	TGTGCCAGCAGCTTCGGGGGTAGCGGGGGGACCGGGGCCAACGTCCTGACTTTC